This is a list of T cell receptor beta chains from one sample in a study of blood T cell repertoires in COVID-19. Sequencing used immunoSEQ multiplex PCR; TCRdb keeps in-frame clones, though not all of them. The data contain 90,000 to 120,000 clones, around 89% of them singletons. Sequencing was carried out using peripheral blood. These receptors were collected from a man aged 45 to 65 with active or convalescent COVID-19. CDR3s include the opening cysteine and the closing phenylalanine or tryptophan. The D gene is left open where the match is weak. Only part of the rows carry a size: once, few, many, or a class if the clone is expanded.

v_gene,abundance,j_gene,d_gene,CDR3nt,CDR3aa
TRBV10-2,NA,TRBJ2-3,NA,TGCGCCAGCAGTGTAGCTGATACGCAGTATTTT,CASSVADTQYF
TRBV28,few,TRBJ2-1,TRBD2,TGTGCCAGCAGTTTCCCGACTAGCGGGAGGACAAATGGCGCCTACAATGAGCAGTTCTTC,CASSFPTSGRTNGAYNEQFF
TRBV4-2,NA,TRBJ2-1,NA,TGTGCCAGCAGCCAAGTAGCGGCCCTTGGGGAGCAGTTCTTC,CASSQVAALGEQFF
TRBV9,NA,TRBJ2-1,TRBD2,TGTGCCAGCAGCATCGAGGGTGGGGCTAGCGGATACAATGAGCAGTTCTTC,CASSIEGGASGYNEQFF
TRBV19,NA,TRBJ2-1,TRBD2,TGTGCCAGTAGTATCTCCCTAGCGGGAGGCCCAAGCTCCTACAATGAGCAGTTCTTC,CASSISLAGGPSSYNEQFF
TRBV7-9,NA,TRBJ2-3,NA,TGTGCCAGCAGCCTATTCGCAACCTCTAGCACAGATACGCAGTATTTT,CASSLFATSSTDTQYF
TRBV20-1,NA,TRBJ1-2,NA,TGCAGTGCTGAGGCCTTCTATGGCTACACCTTC,CSAEAFYGYTF
TRBV18,NA,TRBJ2-2,NA,TGTGCCAGCTCACAATCCGGTGACACCGGGGAGCTGTTTTTT,CASSQSGDTGELFF
TRBV19,NA,TRBJ2-7,NA,TGTGCCAGTAGTCCAGCGGGCAGGGTCGACTACGAGCAGTACTTC,CASSPAGRVDYEQYF
TRBV21-1,NA,TRBJ1-1,NA,TGTGCCAGCAGTCCACAAGTGAACAGAGAGAACACTGAAGCTTTCTTT,CASSPQVNRENTEAFF
TRBV27,NA,TRBJ2-7,NA,TGTGCCAGCAGTTTGAGGTACAACTCCTACGAGCAGTACTTC,CASSLRYNSYEQYF
TRBV6-5,NA,TRBJ2-6,NA,TGTGCCAGCAGTTTAGGACTGGCCTCTGGGGCCAACGTCCTGACTTTC,CASSLGLASGANVLTF
TRBV9,NA,TRBJ2-1,NA,TGTGCCAGCAGCGTAGCGACTAGCAATGAGCAGTTCTTC,CASSVATSNEQFF
TRBV3-1/TRBV3-2,NA,TRBJ2-7,NA,TGTGCCAGCAGCCAAGTCGCGATCTACTCCTACGAGCAGTACTTC,CASSQVAIYSYEQYF
TRBV27,NA,TRBJ2-1,NA,TGTGCCAGCAGTTCTGACCGGGAGTACAATGAGCAGTTCTTC,CASSSDREYNEQFF
TRBV2,NA,TRBJ1-1,NA,TGTGCCAGCAAGGGGACATCGAACACTGAAGCTTTCTTT,CASKGTSNTEAFF
TRBV28,NA,TRBJ1-4,TRBD1,TGTGCCAGCAGTTCACAGGGGGCGCAGGATGAAAAACTGTTTTTT,CASSSQGAQDEKLFF
TRBV7-9,NA,TRBJ1-1,NA,TGTGCCAGCAGCTTTTCTTTCGACACTGAAGCTTTCTTT,CASSFSFDTEAFF
TRBV4-3,NA,TRBJ2-2,TRBD1,TGCGCCAGCAGCGTCGGGACAGGGGGCACCGGGGAGCTGTTTTTT,CASSVGTGGTGELFF
TRBV6-1,NA,TRBJ2-6,NA,TGTGCCAGCAGTGAATCAGGGTCTGGGGCCAACGTCCTGACTTTC,CASSESGSGANVLTF
TRBV5-1,NA,TRBJ1-1,NA,TGCGCCAGCAGCTCGACCCGGGGGAGCACTGAAGCTTTCTTT,CASSSTRGSTEAFF
TRBV6-5,NA,TRBJ2-3,NA,TGTGCCAGCAGGTACTCCGGAAGTGGTGGGCCAGATACGCAGTATTTT,CASRYSGSGGPDTQYF
TRBV5-6,NA,TRBJ2-3,NA,TGTGCCAGCAGCTTGGGCGGGAATGGAGATACGCAGTATTTT,CASSLGGNGDTQYF
TRBV4-3,NA,TRBJ2-1,TRBD2,TGCGCCAGCAGCCGGGGTAGCGGGAGGTCCAATGAGCAGTTCTTC,CASSRGSGRSNEQFF
TRBV11-3,NA,TRBJ2-2,TRBD1,TGTGCCAGCAGCTTAGGACAGGGGGCCGGGGAGCTGTTTTTT,CASSLGQGAGELFF
TRBV5-4,NA,TRBJ2-6,TRBD2,TGTGCCAGCTCCCCTCCCACTAGCGGGAGCACAGGTGTGGCCAACGTCCTGACTTTC,CASSPPTSGSTGVANVLTF
TRBV29-1,NA,TRBJ2-7,NA,TGCAGCGTCGAGAAAGACGGGGGAAACTACGAGCAGTACTTC,CSVEKDGGNYEQYF
TRBV5-1,NA,TRBJ1-2,NA,TGCGCCAGCAGCTTTGAACAGGGCTTATTGGGTGGCTACACCTTC,CASSFEQGLLGGYTF
TRBV2,NA,TRBJ1-1,NA,TGTGCCAGTGCCCTCCAATTACTGTACACTGAAGCTTTCTTT,CASALQLLYTEAFF
TRBV7-2,few,TRBJ1-6,NA,TGTGCCAGCAGCTTAGATGGGGCAGGGAATAATTCACCCCTCCACTTT,CASSLDGAGNNSPLHF